At least ten counts were recorded for the clone carrying this TCR beta chain. Its matching antigen is unknown. The data belong to a study of CD8 T cells in ankylosing spondylitis. Study outcomes and limitations: The study looked at matched synovial fluid samples from ankylosing spondylitis patients. Disease-linked clones were reported to be significantly enriched there. Past studies reported some motif variants in reactive arthritis synovial fluid and blood.

J lost 4 bases, V lost 4 bases, and 5 bases had no gene match. The CDR3 spans 15 residues. Germline lookup yields CDR1 LGHDT and CDR2 YNNKEL (reference sequence). MiXCR was run by TCRdb on the 5' RACE reads, yielding one entry per CDR3 protein. Of about 250,000 distinct CDR3 sequences detected, approximately 7.6% appear once; the ten largest clones hold approximately 4.8%. The V and J genes are TRBV3-1 and TRBJ2-1; 9 bases map to TRBD1. The clonotype originates from a female donor with ankylosing spondylitis or in good health (not recorded which). Sequenced: blood, either unsorted or a sorted T cell fraction (not recorded which). CDR3 sequence reads: CASSPGQGPYNEQFF. DNA of the CDR3: TGTGCCAGCAGCCCCGGACAGGGGCCGTACAATGAGCAGTTCTTC.